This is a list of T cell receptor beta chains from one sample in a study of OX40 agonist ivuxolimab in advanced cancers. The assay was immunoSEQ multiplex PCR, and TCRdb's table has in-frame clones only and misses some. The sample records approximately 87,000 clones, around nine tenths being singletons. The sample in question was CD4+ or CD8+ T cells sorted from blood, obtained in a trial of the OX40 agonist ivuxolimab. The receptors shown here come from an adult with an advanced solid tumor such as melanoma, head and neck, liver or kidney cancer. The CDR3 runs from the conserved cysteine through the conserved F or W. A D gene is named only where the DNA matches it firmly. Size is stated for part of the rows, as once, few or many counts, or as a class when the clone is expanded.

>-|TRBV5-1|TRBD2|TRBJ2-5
CASSLAPWREGGQTQYF
TGCGCCAGCAGCTTGGCCCCTTGGCGGGAGGGCGGTCAGACCCAGTACTTC
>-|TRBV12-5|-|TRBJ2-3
CASGDRDSYGTDTQYF
TGTGCTAGTGGGGACCGGGACTCCTACGGGACAGATACGCAGTATTTT
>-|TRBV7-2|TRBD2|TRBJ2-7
CASSSRKFGTSGSYEQYF
TGTGCCAGCAGCTCTCGAAAGTTTGGGACTAGCGGGAGCTACGAGCAGTACTTC
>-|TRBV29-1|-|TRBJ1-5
CSVEATGEPNQPQHF
TGCAGCGTTGAAGCAACGGGGGAACCAAATCAGCCCCAGCATTTT
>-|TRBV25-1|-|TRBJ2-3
CASSETPGRGTDTQYF
TGTGCCAGCAGTGAAACCCCCGGACGGGGCACAGATACGCAGTATTTT
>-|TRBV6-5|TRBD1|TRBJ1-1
CASSSGQGWTEAFF
TGTGCCAGCAGTTCAGGACAGGGTTGGACTGAAGCTTTCTTT
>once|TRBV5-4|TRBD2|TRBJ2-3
CASSFQLAGKDTQYF
TGTGCCAGCAGCTTTCAGCTAGCGGGAAAAGATACGCAGTATTTT
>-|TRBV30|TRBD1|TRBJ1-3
CAWSPGQGFSGNTIYF
TGTGCCTGGAGCCCTGGACAGGGTTTCTCTGGAAACACCATATATTTT
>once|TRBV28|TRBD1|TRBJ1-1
CASSRQGYTEAFF
TGTGCCAGCAGCCGACAGGGATACACTGAAGCTTTCTTT
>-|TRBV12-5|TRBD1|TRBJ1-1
CASGLGQGDTGNTEAFF
TGTGCTAGTGGTTTGGGACAGGGGGATACGGGGAACACTGAAGCTTTCTTT
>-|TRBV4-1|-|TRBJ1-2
CASSQLGMPYGYTF
TGCGCCAGCAGCCAATTGGGGATGCCGTATGGCTACACCTTC
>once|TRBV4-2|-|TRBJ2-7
CASSQDRAGTTTSYEQYF
TGTGCCAGCAGCCAAGATAGGGCCGGGACAACGACCTCCTACGAGCAGTACTTC
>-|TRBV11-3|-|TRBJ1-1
CASSLVSTEAFF
TGTGCCAGCAGCTTAGTATCCACTGAAGCTTTCTTT
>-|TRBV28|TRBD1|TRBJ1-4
CASRDRGQGEKLFF
TGTGCCAGCAGGGACAGGGGGCAGGGTGAAAAACTGTTTTTT
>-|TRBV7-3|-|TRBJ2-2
CASSLNPTFTGELFF
TGTGCCAGCAGCCTAAATCCTACATTCACCGGGGAGCTGTTTTTT
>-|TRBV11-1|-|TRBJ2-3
CASSLAGVDTQYF
TGTGCCAGCAGCTTAGCGGGCGTGGATACGCAGTATTTT
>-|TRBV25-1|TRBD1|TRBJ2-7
CASSEYIWTGRLYEQYF
TGTGCCAGCAGTGAATATATTTGGACAGGGAGACTCTACGAGCAGTACTTC
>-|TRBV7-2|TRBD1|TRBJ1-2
CASSSGGTGGSYGYTF
TGTGCCAGCAGCTCCGGTGGGACAGGGGGCTCCTATGGCTACACCTTC
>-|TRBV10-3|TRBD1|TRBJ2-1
CAIRSGTAYNEQFF
TGTGCCATCAGATCCGGGACAGCGTACAATGAGCAGTTCTTC
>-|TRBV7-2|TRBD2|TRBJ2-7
CASSLAGGDPYEQYF
TGTGCCAGCAGCTTAGCTGGGGGGGACCCCTACGAGCAGTACTTC
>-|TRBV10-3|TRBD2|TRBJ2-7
CAISGRTSGNYYEQYF
TGTGCCATCAGTGGGAGGACTAGCGGGAACTACTACGAGCAGTACTTC
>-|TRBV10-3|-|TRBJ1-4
CAIREDSGSEKLFF
TGTGCCATCAGGGAGGACAGTGGGAGTGAAAAACTGTTTTTT
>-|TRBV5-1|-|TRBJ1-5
CASTRTDYSNQPQHF
TGCGCCAGCACTCGGACGGACTATAGCAATCAGCCCCAGCATTTT
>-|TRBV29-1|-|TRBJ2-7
CSVEVGGTYEQYF
TGCAGCGTTGAAGTAGGGGGAACCTACGAGCAGTACTTC
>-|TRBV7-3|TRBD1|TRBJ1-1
CASRQGLATEAFF
TGTGCCAGCAGACAGGGGCTGGCCACTGAAGCTTTCTTT
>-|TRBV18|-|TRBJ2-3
CASSPGAEATSTDTQYF
TGTGCCAGCTCACCAGGGGCTGAAGCGACCAGTACAGATACGCAGTATTTT
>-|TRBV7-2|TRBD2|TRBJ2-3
CASSLDGTTTDTQYF
TGTGCCAGCAGCTTAGATGGGACTACCACAGATACGCAGTATTTT
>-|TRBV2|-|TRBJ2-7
CASRSRGGVGVTEQYF
TGTGCCAGCAGGTCGAGGGGCGGGGTAGGGGTAACCGAGCAGTACTTC
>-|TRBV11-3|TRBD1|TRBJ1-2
CASSPAGTGVGGYTF
TGTGCCAGCAGCCCAGCCGGGACAGGCGTGGGTGGCTACACCTTC
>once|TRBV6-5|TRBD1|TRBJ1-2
CASRLDGTVYGYTF
TGTGCCAGCCGCCTGGACGGGACAGTCTATGGCTACACCTTC
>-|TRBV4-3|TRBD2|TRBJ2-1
CASSPTRERDDNEQFF
TGCGCCAGCAGCCCAACTCGAGAGCGGGACGACAATGAGCAGTTCTTC
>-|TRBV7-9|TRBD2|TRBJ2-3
CASSLAKREEFPPDTQYF
TGTGCCAGCAGCTTAGCAAAGCGGGAGGAGTTCCCTCCAGATACGCAGTATTTT
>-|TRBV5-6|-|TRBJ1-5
CASSFGPQPQHF
TGTGCCAGCAGCTTCGGGCCTCAGCCCCAGCATTTT
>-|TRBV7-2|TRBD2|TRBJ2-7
CASSLTSGSYEQYF
TGTGCCAGCAGCCTCACTAGCGGGAGCTACGAGCAGTACTTC
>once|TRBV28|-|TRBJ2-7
CASISRGRSYEQYF
TGTGCCAGCATCTCACGGGGCAGATCCTACGAGCAGTACTTC
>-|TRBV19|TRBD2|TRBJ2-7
CASRQLASSSYEQYF
TGTGCCAGTAGGCAACTAGCGTCCAGCTCCTACGAGCAGTACTTC
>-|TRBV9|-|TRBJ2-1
CASSPRGGNSYNEQFF
TGTGCCAGCAGCCCTCGAGGGGGGAACTCCTACAATGAGCAGTTCTTC
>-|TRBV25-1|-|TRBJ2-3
CASSEDRRGTDTQYF
TGTGCCAGCAGTGAAGATAGGAGAGGCACAGATACGCAGTATTTT
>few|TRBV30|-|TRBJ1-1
CAWRLYTEAFF
TGTGCCTGGAGATTGTACACTGAAGCTTTCTTT
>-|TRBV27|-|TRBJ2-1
CASSLGPWSGLYNEQFF
TGTGCCAGCAGTTTAGGGCCCTGGAGCGGCCTATACAATGAGCAGTTCTTC
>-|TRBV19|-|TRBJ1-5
CASSAGRLDQPQHF
TGTGCCAGTAGCGCCGGACGGTTAGATCAGCCCCAGCATTTT
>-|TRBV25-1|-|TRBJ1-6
CASSTQGLNSPLHF
TGTGCCAGCAGTACACAGGGATTAAATTCACCCCTCCACTTT
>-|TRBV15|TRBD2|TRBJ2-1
CATSTLAVANEQFF
TGTGCCACCAGCACTCTAGCGGTGGCCAATGAGCAGTTCTTC
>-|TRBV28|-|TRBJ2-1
CASSLPFNAQFF
TGTGCCAGCAGTCTCCCTTTCAATGCGCAGTTCTTC
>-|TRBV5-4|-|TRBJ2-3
CASNLFSTDTQYF
TGTGCCAGCAACCTATTTAGCACAGATACGCAGTATTTT
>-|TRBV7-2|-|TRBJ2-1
CASSSPSPLGQFF
TGTGCCAGCAGCTCCCCTAGCCCCCTTGGGCAGTTCTTC
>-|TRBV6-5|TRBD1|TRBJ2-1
CASSRDRVEFF
TGTGCCAGCAGTCGGGACAGGGTGGAGTTCTTC
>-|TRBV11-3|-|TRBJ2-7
CASSLDTTRSYEQYF
TGTGCCAGCAGCTTAGATACCACTCGTTCCTACGAGCAGTACTTC